The rows below give T cell receptor beta chains drawn from one sample of a study of beta chain features in type 1 diabetes. The table came from immunoSEQ multiplex PCR; TCRdb's copy has only in-frame clones and leaves some out. Of under 550,000 clones listed, approximately 10% were seen once; the top ten hold about 0.045%. The source material was naive CD4+ T cells from blood. The origin of the receptors is a woman aged 18-35 years in good health. Each CDR3 is given with its conserved first and last residue. D genes are given only for firm matches. Only part of the rows carry a size: once, few, many, or a class if the clone is expanded.

v_call: TRBV11-2
d_call: TRBD2
cdr3_length: 15
clone_size: few
j_call: TRBJ2-1
cdr3_nt: TGTGCCAGCGCCCCGACTAGCGGGAGGGCAAATGAGCAGTTCTTC
cdr3_aa: CASAPTSGRANEQFF

v_call: TRBV9
d_call: TRBD1
cdr3_length: 15
clone_size: -
j_call: TRBJ1-5
cdr3_nt: TGTGCCAGCAGCGCCGGACAGGGTTCGAGTCAGCCCCAGCATTTT
cdr3_aa: CASSAGQGSSQPQHF

v_call: TRBV30
d_call: -
cdr3_length: 13
clone_size: few
j_call: TRBJ1-2
cdr3_nt: TGTGCCTGGAGTACCACCTTAGGTAGGGCATCGATGTTC
cdr3_aa: CAWSTTLGRASMF

v_call: TRBV9
d_call: -
cdr3_length: 14
clone_size: few
j_call: TRBJ2-5
cdr3_nt: TGTGCCAGCAGCTCGACAGGACCCTGGGGGACCCAGTACTTC
cdr3_aa: CASSSTGPWGTQYF

v_call: TRBV7-9
d_call: -
cdr3_length: 11
clone_size: few
j_call: TRBJ2-5
cdr3_nt: TGTGCCAGCAGCGCCAGGGAGACCCAGTACTTC
cdr3_aa: CASSARETQYF

v_call: TRBV7-9
d_call: TRBD2
cdr3_length: 18
clone_size: few
j_call: TRBJ2-1
cdr3_nt: TGTGCCAGCAGCCCGGGACTAGCGGGAGGTCGGGGTTACAATGAGCAGTTCTTC
cdr3_aa: CASSPGLAGGRGYNEQFF

v_call: TRBV30
d_call: -
cdr3_length: 15
clone_size: few
j_call: TRBJ2-1
cdr3_nt: TGTGCCTGGAGTGTGGATGGCGGCTCCTACAATGAGCAGTTCTTC
cdr3_aa: CAWSVDGGSYNEQFF

v_call: TRBV4-1
d_call: -
cdr3_length: 15
clone_size: -
j_call: TRBJ2-2
cdr3_nt: TGCGCCAGCAGCCAGGGGGCTTCGAACACCGGGGAGCTGTTTTTT
cdr3_aa: CASSQGASNTGELFF

v_call: TRBV5-1
d_call: TRBD2
cdr3_length: 16
clone_size: few
j_call: TRBJ2-3
cdr3_nt: TGCGCCAGCAGCGTCACTAGCGGGATATCGACAGATACGCAGTATTTT
cdr3_aa: CASSVTSGISTDTQYF

v_call: TRBV14
d_call: -
cdr3_length: 13
clone_size: -
j_call: TRBJ1-1
cdr3_nt: TGTGCCAGCAGCCCTTACGGGGACACTGAAGCTTTCTTT
cdr3_aa: CASSPYGDTEAFF

v_call: TRBV29-1
d_call: TRBD1
cdr3_length: 11
clone_size: -
j_call: TRBJ2-2
cdr3_nt: TGCAGCGTAGCAGGGGGCGGGGAGCTGTTTTTT
cdr3_aa: CSVAGGGELFF

v_call: TRBV4-1
d_call: -
cdr3_length: 14
clone_size: few
j_call: TRBJ2-3
cdr3_nt: TGCGCCAGCAGCCAGACTGACTCCCGGGATACGCAGTATTTT
cdr3_aa: CASSQTDSRDTQYF

v_call: TRBV13
d_call: -
cdr3_length: 12
clone_size: few
j_call: TRBJ2-7
cdr3_nt: TGTGCCAGCAGCTCCCCTAACCTCGAGCAGTACTTC
cdr3_aa: CASSSPNLEQYF

v_call: TRBV5-6
d_call: TRBD1
cdr3_length: 14
clone_size: -
j_call: TRBJ1-5
cdr3_nt: TGTGCCAGCAGCCAGACAGGGGTCAATCAGCCCCAGCATTTT
cdr3_aa: CASSQTGVNQPQHF

v_call: TRBV7-2
d_call: -
cdr3_length: 14
clone_size: few
j_call: TRBJ1-1
cdr3_nt: TGTGCCAGCAGCGCCGGGACTTGGGACACTGAAGCTTTCTTT
cdr3_aa: CASSAGTWDTEAFF

v_call: TRBV6-6
d_call: -
cdr3_length: 15
clone_size: -
j_call: TRBJ1-5
cdr3_nt: TGTGCCAGCAGTGCGTTAGGGGTGAGCAATCAGCCCCAGCATTTT
cdr3_aa: CASSALGVSNQPQHF

v_call: TRBV25-1
d_call: -
cdr3_length: 15
clone_size: few
j_call: TRBJ2-7
cdr3_nt: TGTGCCAGCAGTGAGGGGTCAGGCTATACCTACGAGCAGTACTTC
cdr3_aa: CASSEGSGYTYEQYF

v_call: TRBV6-6
d_call: TRBD2
cdr3_length: 16
clone_size: -
j_call: TRBJ2-2
cdr3_nt: TGTGCCAGCAGTAAAACTAGCGGGGGGGCAGCCGGGGAGCTGTTTTTT
cdr3_aa: CASSKTSGGAAGELFF

v_call: TRBV29-1
d_call: -
cdr3_length: 14
clone_size: few
j_call: TRBJ2-2
cdr3_nt: TGCAGCGTTGAGCGAAGGTCGAACACCGGGGAGCTGTTTTTT
cdr3_aa: CSVERRSNTGELFF

v_call: TRBV18
d_call: TRBD1
cdr3_length: 17
clone_size: -
j_call: TRBJ2-2
cdr3_nt: TGTGCCAGCTCACCATCTCCCGGGACAGGGAAAGCCGGGGAGCTGTTTTTT
cdr3_aa: CASSPSPGTGKAGELFF

v_call: TRBV7-9
d_call: TRBD2
cdr3_length: 14
clone_size: -
j_call: TRBJ2-3
cdr3_nt: TGTGCCAGCAGCCTGGGACTAACCACAGATACGCAGTATTTT
cdr3_aa: CASSLGLTTDTQYF

v_call: TRBV9
d_call: TRBD1
cdr3_length: 15
clone_size: few
j_call: TRBJ2-1
cdr3_nt: TGTGCCAGCAGCCCGGGACAGGGAATATACAATGAGCAGTTCTTC
cdr3_aa: CASSPGQGIYNEQFF

v_call: TRBV15
d_call: TRBD1
cdr3_length: 15
clone_size: few
j_call: TRBJ2-4
cdr3_nt: TGTGCCACCAGCATACGGACAGGTTTGGGCAACATTCAGTACTTC
cdr3_aa: CATSIRTGLGNIQYF

v_call: TRBV7-2
d_call: TRBD1
cdr3_length: 15
clone_size: -
j_call: TRBJ2-2
cdr3_nt: TGTGCCAGCAGCAACAACAGGGGTGCCACCGGGGAGCTGTTTTTT
cdr3_aa: CASSNNRGATGELFF

v_call: TRBV5-4
d_call: -
cdr3_length: 17
clone_size: -
j_call: TRBJ2-6
cdr3_nt: TGTGCCAGCAGCTCACCTCAACTGAGCTCTGGGGCCAACGTCCTGACTTTC
cdr3_aa: CASSSPQLSSGANVLTF

v_call: TRBV4-2
d_call: -
cdr3_length: 16
clone_size: few
j_call: TRBJ2-1
cdr3_nt: TGTGCCAGCAGCCGGCTCGTCACGGGTCGATTAAATGAGCAGTTCTTC
cdr3_aa: CASSRLVTGRLNEQFF

v_call: TRBV30
d_call: -
cdr3_length: 16
clone_size: many
j_call: TRBJ2-2
cdr3_nt: TGTGCCTGTAGTCACGGACAGTTCGCGAACACCGGGGAGCTGTTTTTT
cdr3_aa: CACSHGQFANTGELFF

v_call: TRBV9
d_call: -
cdr3_length: 18
clone_size: -
j_call: TRBJ1-2
cdr3_nt: TGTGCCAGCAGCGTGGGGATGGACAGAACGTATAGAAACTATGGCTACACCTTC
cdr3_aa: CASSVGMDRTYRNYGYTF

v_call: TRBV9
d_call: TRBD1
cdr3_length: 15
clone_size: many
j_call: TRBJ1-5
cdr3_nt: TGTGCCAGCAGCGAACAGGGGGATAGCAATCAGCCCCAGCATTTT
cdr3_aa: CASSEQGDSNQPQHF

v_call: TRBV5-6
d_call: -
cdr3_length: 13
clone_size: -
j_call: TRBJ2-3
cdr3_nt: TGTGCCAGCAGCCAGACGGGACAACGCACGCAGTATTTT
cdr3_aa: CASSQTGQRTQYF

v_call: TRBV4-1
d_call: TRBD2
cdr3_length: 13
clone_size: -
j_call: TRBJ2-1
cdr3_nt: TGCGCCAGCAGCCAAATACTAGCGGGAAGGCAGTTCTTC
cdr3_aa: CASSQILAGRQFF

v_call: TRBV7-2
d_call: -
cdr3_length: 14
clone_size: -
j_call: TRBJ2-3
cdr3_nt: TGTGCCAGCAGCTTAGGGGGGCACACAGATACGCAGTATTTT
cdr3_aa: CASSLGGHTDTQYF

v_call: TRBV13
d_call: TRBD1
cdr3_length: 14
clone_size: few
j_call: TRBJ2-7
cdr3_nt: TGTGCCAGCAGCCGACAGGGTTATCTTCCCGAGCAGTACTTC
cdr3_aa: CASSRQGYLPEQYF

v_call: TRBV25-1
d_call: TRBD1
cdr3_length: 13
clone_size: few
j_call: TRBJ2-5
cdr3_nt: TGTGCCAGCACCAGGGGGCGGCGAGAGACCCAGTACTTC
cdr3_aa: CASTRGRRETQYF

v_call: TRBV14
d_call: -
cdr3_length: 15
clone_size: -
j_call: TRBJ2-7
cdr3_nt: TGTGCCAGCAGCCAGGGGCAGAAGAGCTCCTACGAGCAGTACTTC
cdr3_aa: CASSQGQKSSYEQYF

v_call: TRBV7-3
d_call: TRBD2
cdr3_length: 17
clone_size: -
j_call: TRBJ2-1
cdr3_nt: TGTGCCAGCAGCCTCTCCCCCGCCAGCGGGGGGTACAATGAGCAGTTCTTC
cdr3_aa: CASSLSPASGGYNEQFF

v_call: TRBV29-1
d_call: -
cdr3_length: 14
clone_size: -
j_call: TRBJ1-5
cdr3_nt: TGCAGCGTTGGGGGGCCGGGTCCTAATCAGCCCCAGCATTTT
cdr3_aa: CSVGGPGPNQPQHF

v_call: TRBV30
d_call: -
cdr3_length: 12
clone_size: -
j_call: TRBJ1-1
cdr3_nt: TGTGCCTGGACAAACCAATACACTGAAGCTTTCTTT
cdr3_aa: CAWTNQYTEAFF

v_call: TRBV7-9
d_call: -
cdr3_length: 16
clone_size: -
j_call: TRBJ1-4
cdr3_nt: TGTGCCAGCAGCCGCCCCGGGACGGATAATAATGAAAAACTGTTTTTT
cdr3_aa: CASSRPGTDNNEKLFF

v_call: TRBV28
d_call: -
cdr3_length: 14
clone_size: few
j_call: TRBJ1-1
cdr3_nt: TGTGCCAGCAGCTTGAGCTTCATGAACACTGAAGCTTTCTTT
cdr3_aa: CASSLSFMNTEAFF

v_call: TRBV9
d_call: -
cdr3_length: 15
clone_size: few
j_call: TRBJ2-1
cdr3_nt: TGTGCCAGCCGAGTTAGGGGACTTAACTACAATGAGCAGTTCTTC
cdr3_aa: CASRVRGLNYNEQFF

v_call: TRBV6-5
d_call: -
cdr3_length: 16
clone_size: -
j_call: TRBJ2-6
cdr3_nt: TGTGCCAGCAGTTACTCCTATCCGGGGAGGGCCAACGTCCTGACTTTC
cdr3_aa: CASSYSYPGRANVLTF

v_call: TRBV7-2
d_call: TRBD2
cdr3_length: 17
clone_size: few
j_call: TRBJ2-1
cdr3_nt: TGTGCCAGCAGCTTATATTCGCGGGGGAGCTCCTACAATGAGCAGTTCTTC
cdr3_aa: CASSLYSRGSSYNEQFF

v_call: TRBV30
d_call: TRBD1
cdr3_length: 14
clone_size: -
j_call: TRBJ2-7
cdr3_nt: TGTGCCTGGAGTTATAAGGGGGCCCCCTACGAGCAGTACTTC
cdr3_aa: CAWSYKGAPYEQYF

v_call: TRBV2
d_call: -
cdr3_length: 11
clone_size: -
j_call: TRBJ2-5
cdr3_nt: TGTGCCACATTGAGTAGGAAGACCCAGTACTTC
cdr3_aa: CATLSRKTQYF

v_call: TRBV7-9
d_call: -
cdr3_length: 16
clone_size: -
j_call: TRBJ2-6
cdr3_nt: TGTGCCGGGAGATGGCTCATCTCTTCTGGGGCCAACGTCCTGACTTTC
cdr3_aa: CAGRWLISSGANVLTF

v_call: TRBV7-9
d_call: -
cdr3_length: 16
clone_size: once
j_call: TRBJ2-2
cdr3_nt: TGTGCCAGCAGCTTACTGATGTGGGAGAACACCGGGGAGCTGTTTTTT
cdr3_aa: CASSLLMWENTGELFF

v_call: TRBV5-1
d_call: -
cdr3_length: 15
clone_size: few
j_call: TRBJ2-1
cdr3_nt: TGCGCCAGCAGCTTGGTCCAGGCGGTCTACAATGAGCAGTTCTTC
cdr3_aa: CASSLVQAVYNEQFF

v_call: TRBV18
d_call: TRBD1
cdr3_length: 14
clone_size: few
j_call: TRBJ2-3
cdr3_nt: TGTGCCGCCCGACAGGGGTCTAGTTCAGATACGCAGTATTTT
cdr3_aa: CAARQGSSSDTQYF

v_call: TRBV19
d_call: TRBD2
cdr3_length: 16
clone_size: -
j_call: TRBJ2-2
cdr3_nt: TGTGCCAGCTCCCTGGAGGCAGGGAGGGTCCCGGTGGAGCTGTTTTTT
cdr3_aa: CASSLEAGRVPVELFF

v_call: TRBV25-1
d_call: -
cdr3_length: 13
clone_size: few
j_call: TRBJ2-3
cdr3_nt: TGTGCCAGCAGAAACATGGGTGCAGATACGCAGTATTTT
cdr3_aa: CASRNMGADTQYF

v_call: TRBV28
d_call: -
cdr3_length: 12
clone_size: -
j_call: TRBJ2-3
cdr3_nt: TGTGCCAGCAGTTCCTTCAAGTATACGCAGTATTTT
cdr3_aa: CASSSFKYTQYF

v_call: TRBV19
d_call: TRBD1
cdr3_length: 15
clone_size: -
j_call: TRBJ2-7
cdr3_nt: TGTGCCAGTAGACTACAGGGGCGCAGCTCCTACGAGCAGTACTTC
cdr3_aa: CASRLQGRSSYEQYF